The 23 T cell receptor beta chains below come from one sample, sequenced in a study of T cell changes during pregnancy in multiple sclerosis. Assay used: immunoSEQ multiplex PCR; TCRdb lists only in-frame clones, some missing. The profile shows fewer than 85,000 clones, 94% of them singletons. Sequenced material: peripheral blood, taken in the third trimester of pregnancy. The receptor set was obtained from a female donor with multiple sclerosis, enrolled in a pregnancy study.

The CDR3 DNA sequence: TGTGCCAGCAGTTCCCGGACAGGGGGCCGAGAGACCCAGTACTTC. It yields the protein CASSSRTGGRETQYF. The V call is TRBV6-6, the J call TRBJ2-5; 11 nucleotides agree with TRBD1. Losses at the gene ends were 4 bases for V and 4 bases for J; bases not matched to a gene: 5. The CDR3 loop spans 15 amino acids. Germline V gene data show CDR1 as MNHNY and CDR2 as SVGAGI (reference sequence).

This sequence joins TRBV15 and TRBJ2-7, with 8 bases identical to TRBD2. The germline gives CDR1 LNHNV, CDR2 YYDKDF (reference sequence). The CDR3 covers 14 residues. V lost 4 bases and J lost 0; bases outside the gene matches: 2. CDR3 nucleotide sequence: TGTGCCACCAGCATCCTAGCGGGCTCCTACGAGCAGTACTTC. It encodes CATSILAGSYEQYF.

This chain uses TRBV4-1 with TRBJ2-2; perhaps TRBD1 as D (6 bases). The CDR3 consists of 15 residues. Germline CDR1 and CDR2: MGHRA and YSYEKL. V was trimmed by 5 bases and J by 2 bases, leaving 12 bases between them. As DNA, the CDR3 is TGCGCCAGCAGCTCTGGACAGAAAAACACCGGGGAGCTGTTTTTT. Residues: CASSSGQKNTGELFF.

V is TRBV13 and J is TRBJ2-1; 8 bases fit TRBD2. CDR3 length: 20 amino acids. Germline CDR1 reads PRHDT; CDR2 reads FYEKMQ (reference sequence). The V segment lost 3 bases and the J segment 4 bases; nucleotides outside the gene matches: 20. The CDR3 DNA follows: TGTGCCAGCAGCTTTTCCCAGCGGGGGCCAACCGTACGCCAATACAATGAGCAGTTCTTC. Translation: CASSFSQRGPTVRQYNEQFF.

This chain joins TRBV7-2 and TRBJ1-4, with D perhaps matching TRBD1 (5 bases). This CDR3 region has 14 residues. Germline CDR1 and CDR2: SGHTA and FQGNSA. Trimming cost V 5 bases and J 5 bases, with 12 bases left between them. In DNA, the CDR3 is TGTGCCAGCAGCCCGCGACAGATGAATGAAAAACTGTTTTTT. Its protein product is CASSPRQMNEKLFF.

The J gene is TRBJ2-1, the V gene TRBV5-4; TRBD1 matches 11 bases. The CDR3 has 17 residues. The germline V gene has CDR1 SGHNT and CDR2 YYREEE (reference sequence). V trimming: 4 bases; J trimming: 1 base; junction bases outside the gene matches: 7. CDR3 sequence: CASSPPGQGASYNEQFF. CDR3 nucleotide sequence: TGTGCCAGCAGCCCCCCAGGACAGGGGGCTTCCTACAATGAGCAGTTCTTC.

The chain is built from TRBV18 and TRBJ2-3, with D uncertain. Trimming pared 5 bases from V and 4 bases from J, leaving 7 bases between. The CDR3 sequence is 12 residues long. Germline CDR1 and CDR2: KGHSH and LQKENI. The CDR3 sequence is CASSDIADTQYF. The DNA for the CDR3 is TGTGCCAGCTCAGACATAGCAGATACGCAGTATTTT.

The table lists this clone with a count of one. J is TRBJ2-7 and V is TRBV30; D not resolved. The CDR3 spans 12 residues. Germline CDR1 and CDR2: GTSNPN and SVGIG (reference sequence). V lost 0 bases and J lost 5, with 8 bases in between. CDR3 DNA: TGTGCCTGGAGTGTACTTAGCCACGAGCAGTACTTC. This gives the protein CAWSVLSHEQYF.

The V gene is TRBV29-1, the J gene TRBJ1-2; 7 nucleotides agree with TRBD1. Per the germline V gene, CDR1 is SQVTM and CDR2 is ANQGSEA. The CDR3 spans 13 residues. Trimming at V came to 6 bases and at J to 0 bases, leaving 4 bases not matched to a gene. CDR3 region: CSVPDRANYGYTF. CDR3 coding DNA: TGCAGCGTGCCCGACAGGGCTAACTATGGCTACACCTTC.

V is TRBV5-6 and J is TRBJ1-1; 9 bases align to TRBD1. This CDR3 is built from 16 residues. V dropped 0 bases and J dropped 8; count of bases not matched to a gene: 11. Germline CDR1 and CDR2: SGHDT and YYEEEE. In DNA, the CDR3 is TGTGCCAGCAGCTTGGCCCTGGGACAGGGAGGAAGGGAAGCTTTCTTT. As protein: CASSLALGQGGREAFF.

This chain uses TRBV27 with TRBJ2-2; a weak D match, TRBD2 (5 bases). Trimming shortened V by 5 bases and J by 4 bases, and 11 bases separated the two germline ends. The germline V gene encodes CDR1 MNHEY and CDR2 SMNVEV (reference sequence). The CDR3 is 14 amino acids. The CDR3: CASSPGLSTGELFF. The CDR3 DNA sequence: TGTGCCAGCAGTCCTGGACTCTCCACCGGGGAGCTGTTTTTT.

V gene TRBV23-1 combines with J gene TRBJ1-1; TRBD1 matches 8 bases. TRBV23-1 belongs to the ORF category, with a function that is uncertain. CDR3 length: 19 amino acids. The V and J ends lost 2 bases and 0 bases, in that order; junction bases with no gene match: 14. CDR3: CASSQRFRQGKTMNTEAFF. CDR3 in DNA: TGCGCCAGCAGTCAAAGGTTCCGACAGGGGAAAACCATGAACACTGAAGCTTTCTTT.

J is TRBJ1-5 and V is TRBV30, with TRBD1 matching over 8 bases. V gave up 3 bases and J gave up 4 bases; unmatched junction bases: 5. This CDR3 contains 14 residues. CDR1 and CDR2 from the germline V gene are GTSNPN and SVGIG (reference sequence). CDR3 DNA: TGTGCCTGGAGAGCCCAGGGGGCGAATCAGCCCCAGCATTTT. Its translation is CAWRAQGANQPQHF.

This sequence joins TRBV9 and TRBJ2-3; 8 bases line up with TRBD2. Germline V CDR1 and CDR2: SGDLS, YYNGEE. Trimming cost V 0 bases and J 2 bases; bases outside gene matches: 5. The CDR3 is 16 residues long. The CDR3 sequence: CASSVGTRGDTDTQYF. The DNA for the CDR3 is TGTGCCAGCAGCGTAGGGACGCGGGGGGACACAGATACGCAGTATTTT.

V and J are TRBV11-2 and TRBJ2-7; D remains unclear. V was shortened by 3 bases and J by 3 bases, with 6 bases between the two germline ends. The CDR3 consists of 12 residues. Germline lookup yields CDR1 SGHAT and CDR2 FQNNGV. The CDR3 loop reads CASSFTGYEQYF. CDR3 coding DNA: TGTGCCAGCAGCTTCACGGGCTACGAGCAGTACTTC.

The chain carries TRBV7-9 and TRBJ2-7, with 9 positions matching TRBD1. The germline gives CDR1 SEHNR, CDR2 FQNEAQ (reference sequence). The CDR3 loop spans 13 amino acids. Germline trimming cut 6 bases from V and 5 bases from J; bases unmatched to any gene: 5. CDR3 in amino acids: CASRPRDRDEQYF. CDR3 DNA: TGTGCCAGCAGACCCCGGGACAGGGACGAGCAGTACTTC. The complete variable domain, with remaining parts taken from reference TRBV7-9 and TRBJ2-7, reads DTGVSQNPRHKITKRGQNVTFRCDPISEHNRLYWYRQTLGQGPEFLTYFQNEAQLEKSRLLSDRFSAERPKGSFSTLEIQRTEQGDSAMYLCASRPRDRDEQYFGPGTRLTVT.

V gene TRBV14 combines with J gene TRBJ2-3; 7 bases align to TRBD1. The CDR3 extends over 16 amino acids. Per the germline V gene, CDR1 is SGHDN and CDR2 is FVKESK. Unmatched junction bases numbered 13, after V lost 9 bases and J lost 1 base. CDR3 loop: CARAPARGPRTDTQYF. The CDR3, as DNA: TGTGCCAGGGCGCCTGCGAGGGGGCCCCGCACAGATACGCAGTATTTT.

This sequence joins TRBV5-1 and TRBJ2-3, with TRBD1 matching over 8 bases. In germline, CDR1 is SGHRS, CDR2 YFSETQ. This CDR3 region has 15 residues. The V and J ends lost 4 bases and 3 bases, in that order; junction bases with no gene match: 7. The CDR3 spells CASSNAGQVTDTQYF. The CDR3 DNA follows: TGCGCCAGCAGCAATGCGGGACAGGTTACAGATACGCAGTATTTT.

This chain uses TRBV6-6 with TRBJ2-7; 8 bases match TRBD2. After removal of 6 bases from V and 3 bases from J, the junction contained 10 bases not matched to a gene. The germline gives CDR1 MNHNY, CDR2 SVGAGI (reference sequence). The CDR3 is 15 amino acids. CDR3 DNA: TGTGCCAGCAGGCTTCGGGGGGGGTTCGACTACGAGCAGTACTTC. It codes for CASRLRGGFDYEQYF.

The chain is built from TRBV5-6 and TRBJ1-2, with D perhaps matching TRBD1 (5 bases). The ends were cut back, 0 bases at V and 4 bases at J, with 7 bases in the middle. Germline V lookup: CDR1 SGHDT, CDR2 YYEEEE. This CDR3 has 13 residues. CDR3 loop: CASSLGGVYGYTF. The CDR3 DNA follows: TGTGCCAGCAGCTTGGGGGGGGTCTATGGCTACACCTTC.

This sequence joins TRBV6-1 and TRBJ1-2; 10 nucleotides align to TRBD1. Germline V gives CDR1 MNHNS, CDR2 SASEGT. Trimming at V came to 5 bases and at J to 8 bases, leaving 8 bases not matched to a gene. CDR3 length equals 14 residues. The CDR3 bases are TGTGCCAGCAGTCCGACAGGGGGCGCGGGAGGCTACACCTTC. Translating it yields CASSPTGGAGGYTF.

The chain is built from TRBV4-1 and TRBJ2-7, with D maybe TRBD2 (7 bases). The CDR3 runs to 16 residues. Per germline, CDR1 MGHRA and CDR2 YSYEKL. V lost 0 bases, J lost 5 bases, and 17 bases lay in between. This CDR3 reads CASSQEGGRGSDEQYF. The CDR3 DNA sequence: TGCGCCAGCAGCCAAGAGGGGGGGCGAGGTTCCGACGAGCAGTACTTC.

Of note for this clone: The junction differs from germline at one of its ends, possibly a read error. V gene TRBV5-5 combines with J gene TRBJ1-2, with D possibly being TRBD1 (5 bases). Looked up from germline, CDR1 is SGHKS and CDR2 is YYEKEE (reference sequence). The CDR3 contains 10 residues. Written as DNA, the CDR3 is TGTGCCAGCAGCTGGGACCGACTAGTCTTC. It yields the protein CASSWDRLVF.